Listed below are T cell receptor beta chains from one sample, sequenced in a study of molecular identifiers for immune sequencing clone quantification. TCRdb reanalysed the PCR reads using MiXCR and keeps one entry per CDR3 protein. This sample has 600,000 to 650,000 distinct CDR3 sequences; 15% to 20% occur once, and the top ten carry roughly 0.83%. Material: naive CD8+ T cells from blood, with Jurkat cell RNA spiked in. These receptors came from a human donor in good health. Some libraries in this study had Jurkat cell RNA spiked in. The CDR3 runs from the conserved cysteine through the conserved F or W. A D gene is named only where the DNA matches it firmly. Size is stated for part of the rows, as once, few or many counts, or as a class when the clone is expanded.

len,d_gene,j_gene,v_gene,abundance,CDR3nt,CDR3aa
16,TRBD2,TRBJ2-5,TRBV19,.,TGTGCCAGTAGTACACTAGCGGGAGGAGGGGGCGAGACCCAGTACTTC,CASSTLAGGGGETQYF
12,.,TRBJ2-3,TRBV24-1,many,TGTGCCACCAGTGATTGGTCAGATACGCAGTATTTT,CATSDWSDTQYF
15,TRBD2,TRBJ2-7,TRBV7-9,many,TGTGCCAGCAGCCTAACTAGCGGGAGAACCTACGAGCAGTACTTC,CASSLTSGRTYEQYF
14,.,TRBJ2-5,TRBV7-7,few,TGTGCTAGCAGCCCCGGTCTAGGGATTGAGACCCAGTACTTC,CASSPGLGIETQYF
18,.,TRBJ2-6,TRBV12-3/TRBV12-4,many,TGTGCCAGCAATTTGGGGGCAGGGTTTATCTCTGGGGCCAACGTCCTGACTTTC,CASNLGAGFISGANVLTF
14,TRBD1,TRBJ2-2,TRBV13,few,TGTGCCGGCCGGGACAGGGGCGACACCGGGGAGCTGTTTTTT,CAGRDRGDTGELFF
16,.,TRBJ1-5,TRBV19,few,TGTGCCAGTAGTATAAGGAGGGTGCAGGGCAATCAGCCCCAGCATTTT,CASSIRRVQGNQPQHF
15,TRBD1,TRBJ1-5,TRBV6-6,many,TGTGCCAGCATTGGGGACAGATATAGCAATCAGCCCCAGCATTTT,CASIGDRYSNQPQHF
15,TRBD2,TRBJ2-7,TRBV3-1,many,TGTGCCAGCAGCCAAGAACTGGGACTAGCCCGCGAGCAGTACTTC,CASSQELGLAREQYF
17,TRBD2,TRBJ2-3,TRBV9,many,TGTGCCAGCAGCCAGTGGGTCGGCGGGGGGCCATCGGATACGCAGTATTTT,CASSQWVGGGPSDTQYF
13,TRBD1,TRBJ2-5,TRBV20-1,many,TGCAGTGCTAGTACAGGGGTCCAAGAGACCCAGTACTTC,CSASTGVQETQYF
17,TRBD2,TRBJ2-3,TRBV7-6,.,TGTGCCAGCAGCTCCACTAGCGGGGGGTTTAGCACAGATACGCAGTATTTT,CASSSTSGGFSTDTQYF
14,.,TRBJ1-3,TRBV7-6,few,TGTGCCAGCAGTGGAGGGGCCGGTGGAAACACCATATATTTT,CASSGGAGGNTIYF
14,.,TRBJ1-5,TRBV15,.,TGTGCCACCAGCACCTTAATGACGGGGCAGCCCCAGCATTTT,CATSTLMTGQPQHF
14,.,TRBJ1-1,TRBV25-1,few,TGTGCCAGCAGGGGATATGTAGGGAACACTGAAGCTTTCTTT,CASRGYVGNTEAFF
16,.,TRBJ2-7,TRBV12-3/TRBV12-4,.,TGTGCCAGCAGTTTAACCCCCCGCAGCCACTCCTACGAGCAGTACTTC,CASSLTPRSHSYEQYF
14,.,TRBJ2-7,TRBV7-9,few,TGTGCCAGCAGCGCACCCGGGACCCCCTACGAGCAGTACTTC,CASSAPGTPYEQYF
14,.,TRBJ2-5,TRBV12-3/TRBV12-4,many,TGTGCCAGCAGGAAAAGTTTGGATTCCGAGACCCAGTACTTC,CASRKSLDSETQYF
15,TRBD2,TRBJ2-1,TRBV4-2,.,TGTGCCAGCAGCCATCCGGGACTAACCTACAATGAGCAGTTCTTC,CASSHPGLTYNEQFF
12,.,TRBJ2-1,TRBV19,many,TGTGCCTGCGGAAGCTCCTACAATGAGCAGTTCTTC,CACGSSYNEQFF
16,.,TRBJ2-7,TRBV12-3/TRBV12-4,many,TGTGCCAGCAGTGCGTTCTTGGGGACGTACTCCTACGAGCAGTACTTC,CASSAFLGTYSYEQYF
16,.,TRBJ2-3,TRBV13,many,TGTGCCAGCAGCCCGGTAGGTGCGGTACCCACAGATACGCAGTATTTT,CASSPVGAVPTDTQYF
13,.,TRBJ2-5,TRBV5-1,many,TGCGCCAGCAGCTTGGAAAACCAAGAGACCCAGTACTTC,CASSLENQETQYF
13,TRBD2,TRBJ2-7,TRBV3-1,many,TGTGCCAGCAGCCGAGGGACTATTGACGAGCAGTACTTC,CASSRGTIDEQYF
15,TRBD2,TRBJ2-3,TRBV27,.,TGTGCCAGCAGTTGGGTAGCGGGGGGTCCAGATACGCAGTATTTT,CASSWVAGGPDTQYF
11,.,TRBJ2-7,TRBV28,few,TGTGCCAGCAGTCATAAGGGGGAGCAGTACTTC,CASSHKGEQYF
13,.,TRBJ2-7,TRBV27,few,TGTGCCAGCAGTTTTGGGCAGGGCATCGAGCAGTACTTC,CASSFGQGIEQYF
13,.,TRBJ1-1,TRBV30,many,TGTGCCTGGAGTGTTTCGGGGGGCACTGAAGCTTTCTTT,CAWSVSGGTEAFF
14,.,TRBJ1-1,TRBV7-9,few,TGTGCCAGCAGCCCCCGGGCTACCAACACTGAAGCTTTCTTT,CASSPRATNTEAFF
15,.,TRBJ2-7,TRBV7-6,.,TGTGCCAGCAGCTATGGACAGTCCCCCTCCTACGAGCAGTACTTC,CASSYGQSPSYEQYF
16,TRBD2,TRBJ2-1,TRBV6-1,.,TGTGCCAGCAGGGATCTAGCGGGGGCCCCGTTTAATGAGCAGTTCTTC,CASRDLAGAPFNEQFF
12,.,TRBJ1-1,TRBV19,many,TGTGCCACCGGGGGCCTGAACACTGAAGCTTTCTTT,CATGGLNTEAFF
16,.,TRBJ2-7,TRBV5-4,many,TGTGCCAGCAGTCTGTCCACGGACTGGCCTTTAGGCGAGCAGTACTTC,CASSLSTDWPLGEQYF
14,.,TRBJ2-3,TRBV27,few,TGTGCCAGCAGGGGGACTTTGGGGGCGAGTACGCAGTATTTT,CASRGTLGASTQYF
17,.,TRBJ1-5,TRBV7-2,many,TGTGCCAGCAGCTTAAGTGGAAGACTCTATAGCAATCAGCCCCAGCATTTT,CASSLSGRLYSNQPQHF
15,.,TRBJ1-1,TRBV13,many,TGTGCCAGCAGCTTAGACGGGCAGGGAGACACTGAAGCTTTCTTT,CASSLDGQGDTEAFF
15,.,TRBJ1-5,TRBV20-1,few,TGCAGTGCTAGAGGAGGCAGGGAGACCGGTCAGCCCCAGCATTTT,CSARGGRETGQPQHF
14,.,TRBJ2-3,TRBV7-9,many,TGTGCCAGCAGCCCCCTCGCGAGCACAGATACGCAGTATTTT,CASSPLASTDTQYF
17,.,TRBJ1-5,TRBV6-5,many,TGTGCCAGCAGCCCCGGACTGTCGGCGCTGAGCAATCAGCCCCAGCATTTT,CASSPGLSALSNQPQHF
14,TRBD1,TRBJ1-1,TRBV5-1,many,TGCGCCAGCAGCCTGGACAGGGAACTACCTGAAGCTTTCTTT,CASSLDRELPEAFF
17,TRBD2,TRBJ2-3,TRBV4-1,few,TGCGCCAGCAGCCCCCCGGTAGCGGCTAGCGGGACCTATACGCAGTATTTT,CASSPPVAASGTYTQYF
15,TRBD1,TRBJ2-3,TRBV7-8,.,TGTGCCAGCAGCTGGACAGGGGGCTTGACAGATACGCAGTATTTT,CASSWTGGLTDTQYF
16,.,TRBJ2-5,TRBV7-9,.,TGTGCCAGCAGCTCTAGGCTGCAGGGGGGAATGGAGACCCAGTACTTC,CASSSRLQGGMETQYF
16,.,TRBJ2-7,TRBV7-2,many,TGTGCCAGCAGCTTCCCCCTTGACACCAGATACGACGAGCAGTACTTC,CASSFPLDTRYDEQYF
13,.,TRBJ1-1,TRBV4-1,.,TGCGCCAGCAGCCAAGGGCACAGTACTGAAGCTTTCTTT,CASSQGHSTEAFF
13,.,TRBJ2-7,TRBV20-1,few,TGCAGTGCTAGGCCTCCCTCAGTCTACGAGCAGTACTTC,CSARPPSVYEQYF
17,TRBD1,TRBJ2-6,TRBV7-6,many,TGTGCCAGCAGCTCTGGACAGGGAAGGGCTGGGGCCAACGTCCTGACTTTC,CASSSGQGRAGANVLTF
15,.,TRBJ1-5,TRBV28,.,TGTGCCAGCAGTTTAGGTCCCAACGCCAATCAGCCCCAGCATTTT,CASSLGPNANQPQHF
16,TRBD2,TRBJ2-3,TRBV4-1,many,TGCGCCAGCAGCCCGGGACTAGCGGGGGGGTTAGATACGCAGTATTTT,CASSPGLAGGLDTQYF
18,TRBD1,TRBJ1-1,TRBV4-2,many,TGTGCCAGCAGCCAACCCGGACAGGATTCTAGGGTTGGTACTGAAGCTTTCTTT,CASSQPGQDSRVGTEAFF
14,.,TRBJ2-1,TRBV27,once,TGTGCCAGCAGTGGCGGGGTCCCTCACAATGAGCAGTTCTTC,CASSGGVPHNEQFF
15,TRBD1,TRBJ1-2,TRBV11-2,once,TGTGCCAGCAAACGACAGGGCTCCTCTATCTATGGCTACACCTTC,CASKRQGSSIYGYTF
14,TRBD1,TRBJ2-7,TRBV4-3,many,TGCGCCAGCAGCCACGAGACAGGGACCTACGAGCAGTACTTC,CASSHETGTYEQYF
13,.,TRBJ2-7,TRBV11-2,many,TGTGCCAGCAGCCCCCGCGGGCGCTACGAGCAGTACTTC,CASSPRGRYEQYF
13,.,TRBJ2-6,TRBV28,many,TGTGCCAGTAGCTCATCTGGGGCCAACGTCCTGACTTTC,CASSSSGANVLTF